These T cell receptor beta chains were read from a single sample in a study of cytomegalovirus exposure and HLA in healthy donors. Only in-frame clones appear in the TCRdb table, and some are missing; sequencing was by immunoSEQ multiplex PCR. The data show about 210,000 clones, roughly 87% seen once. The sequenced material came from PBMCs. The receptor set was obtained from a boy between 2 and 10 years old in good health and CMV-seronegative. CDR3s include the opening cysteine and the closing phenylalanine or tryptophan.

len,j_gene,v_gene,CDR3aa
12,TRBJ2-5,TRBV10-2,CASSDRVETQYF
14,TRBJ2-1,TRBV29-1,CSVGTSASYNEQFF
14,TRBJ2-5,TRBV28,CASTSAGRQETQYF
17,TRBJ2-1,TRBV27,CASSLSQAWGRYNEQFF
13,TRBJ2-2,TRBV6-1,CASSLYLTGELFF
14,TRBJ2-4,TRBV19,CASSQQLAKNIQYF
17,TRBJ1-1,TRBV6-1,CASSDPLRGTQNTEAFF
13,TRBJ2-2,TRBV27,CASSFVDTGELFF
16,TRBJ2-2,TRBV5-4,CASSATGTSYTGELFF
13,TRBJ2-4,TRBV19,CATRRGSGNIQYF
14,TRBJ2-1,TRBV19,CASSGLAGGPEQFF
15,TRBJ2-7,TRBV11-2,CASSLERTSGYEQYF
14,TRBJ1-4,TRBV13,CASSLGRRNEKLFF
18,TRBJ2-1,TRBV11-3,CASSLGFAGGAPYNEQFF
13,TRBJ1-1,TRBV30,CAWRQTANTEAFF
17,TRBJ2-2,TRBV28,CASSFIPGTGHTGELFF
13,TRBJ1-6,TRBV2,CASSSGGIGSLHF
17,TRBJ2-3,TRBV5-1,CASSWASGGVLTDTQYF
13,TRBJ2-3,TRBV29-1,CSFGTSVTDTQYF
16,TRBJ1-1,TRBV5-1,CASSPGLTPMNTEAFF
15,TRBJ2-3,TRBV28,CASSLSGRAPDTQYF
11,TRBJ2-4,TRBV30,CAWSAKNIQYF
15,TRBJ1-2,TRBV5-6,CASSLEEGANYGYTF
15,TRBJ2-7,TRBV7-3,CASSLEGGRGYEQYF
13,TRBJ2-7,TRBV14,CASSQDRGSEAYF
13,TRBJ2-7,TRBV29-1,CSVVRGLSYEQYF
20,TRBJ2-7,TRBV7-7,CASSLAPGGLAGANSYEQYF
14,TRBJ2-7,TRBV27,CASSRPGGTYEQYF
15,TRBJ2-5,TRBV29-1,CSVKSGTSAIETQYF
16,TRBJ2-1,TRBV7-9,CASSLGLAGGPDEQFF
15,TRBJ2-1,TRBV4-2,CASSQRSGGPNEQFF
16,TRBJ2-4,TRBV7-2,CASRDSLALAKNIQYF
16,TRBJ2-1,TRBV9,CASSVGASGISDEQFF
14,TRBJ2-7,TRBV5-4,CASSWLGDHYEQYF
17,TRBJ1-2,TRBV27,CASSSRAGTLTNYGYTF
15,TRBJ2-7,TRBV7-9,CASSLTGTAPYEQYF
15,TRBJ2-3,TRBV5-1,CASRAREDYTDTQYF
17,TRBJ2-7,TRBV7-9,CASSRIAGGPLDYEQYF
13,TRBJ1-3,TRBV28,CASRWDRRNTIYF
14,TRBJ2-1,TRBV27,CASSFSLARVEQFF
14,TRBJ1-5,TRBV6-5,CASSYGQGNQPQHF
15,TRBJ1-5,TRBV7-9,CASSPISGSSQPQHF
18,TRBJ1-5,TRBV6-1,CASSDIHPGQGRNQPQHF
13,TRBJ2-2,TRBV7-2,CASSLGPSGELFF
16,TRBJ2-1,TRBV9,CASSTLPSWGDNEQFF
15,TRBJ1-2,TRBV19,CASSIRGQSGHGYTF